Reported below is one TCR beta chain. No antigen is known for it. Treatment here: approximately 9-day PBMC culture with coronavirus spike peptide pools or control peptides (ViraFEST assay). The data derive from a study of vaccination and CD4 T cells after COVID-19. Background on the study: The convalescent group had six males, four females, seven Caucasians, two Asians, one multiracial. Typically, post-vaccine samples were obtained a median 72 days after dose two, within a range of 14 to 241. Participants got two doses of BNT162b2 or mRNA-1273 vaccine.

This CDR3 contains 17 residues. Germline CDR1 and CDR2: DFQATT and SNEGSKA (reference sequence). V lost 3 bases to trimming and J lost 7 bases; unmatched junction nucleotides: 12. Sequenced with the Oncomine TCR Beta short-read assay was DNA taken from cultured CD4+ T cells. TCRdb redid the calling of the PCR reads with MiXCR, one entry per CDR3 protein. The table shows about 15,000 distinct CDR3 sequences, with around 40% occurring only once. The gene calls are TRBV20-1 and TRBJ2-5, with 15 positions matching TRBD2. The material sequenced was cultured CD4+ T cells from blood. This TCR derives from a human donor with COVID-19. CDR3 nucleotide sequence: TGCAGTGCTAGCCCCCCTGGACTAGCGGGGGGGCTCGGGACCCAGTACTTC. It codes for CSASPPGLAGGLGTQYF.